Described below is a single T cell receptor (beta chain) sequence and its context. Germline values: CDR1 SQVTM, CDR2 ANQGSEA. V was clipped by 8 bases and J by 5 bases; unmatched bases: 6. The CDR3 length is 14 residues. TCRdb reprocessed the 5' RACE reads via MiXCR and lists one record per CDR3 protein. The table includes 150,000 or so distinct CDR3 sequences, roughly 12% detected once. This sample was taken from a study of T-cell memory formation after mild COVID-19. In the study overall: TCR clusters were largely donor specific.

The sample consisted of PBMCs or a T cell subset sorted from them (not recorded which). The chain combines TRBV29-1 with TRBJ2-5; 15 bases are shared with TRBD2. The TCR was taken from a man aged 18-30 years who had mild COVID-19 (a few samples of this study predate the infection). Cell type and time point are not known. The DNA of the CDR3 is TGCAGCACTCCGGGACTAGCGGGGGGCGAGACCCAGTACTTC. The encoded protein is CSTPGLAGGETQYF.